The 10 T cell receptor beta chains below all came from one sample that was sequenced in a study of T cell clonality in common variable immunodeficiency. Generated by immunoSEQ multiplex PCR, the TCRdb table keeps only in-frame clones and is missing some. This sample comprises roughly 58,000 clones, none seen once only. What was sequenced was peripheral blood mononuclear cells. The receptors originated from a person between 18 and 75 years old in good health.

This clone was detected ten times or more. With the read ending 3 residues before the CDR3 end, the germline J gene is used to fill in that end. The genes are TRBV20-1 and TRBJ2-7; 10 bases map to TRBD1. V lost 1 base to trimming and J lost 5 bases; unmatched junction nucleotides: 11. CDR1 and CDR2 from the germline V gene are DFQATT and SNEGSKA (reference sequence). CDR3 length equals 16 residues. The CDR3 sequence is CSARVELGQGLDEQYF. The CDR3 bases that were read are TGCAGTGCTAGAGTCGAATTGGGACAGGGGCTTGACGAG.

This clone was observed at least ten times. The read ends 3 residues early relative to the CDR3; the germline J gene fills the gap. V gene TRBV5-1 combines with J gene TRBJ1-1, with 10 bases aligning to TRBD1. This CDR3 has 16 residues. The V gene's germline CDR1 is SGHRS and CDR2 YFSETQ. V lost 0 bases, J lost 0 bases, and 2 bases stayed unmatched. CDR3 bases read: TGCGCCAGCAGCTTGGGACAGGGGGCGATGAACACTGAA. Translating gives CASSLGQGAMNTE. The CDR3 reads in full as CASSLGQGAMNTEAFF.

This clone came up many times. The CDR3 bases that were read are TGTGCCAGCAGCTTAGGTCAAAGGGCCTCACCC. Translating gives CASSLGQRASP. The full CDR3 is CASSLGQRASPLHF. The chain is built from TRBV7-3 and TRBJ1-6, with no clear D. The CDR3 end falls 3 residues outside the read, so it is completed with the germline J gene. From germline, CDR1 is SGHTA and CDR2 FQGTGA. V was clipped by 2 bases and J by 10 bases, with 12 bases between them. The CDR3 has 14 amino acids.

This clone was counted many times. The read falls 3 residues short of the CDR3 end, and the missing part is taken from the germline J gene. The rearrangement uses TRBV20-1 and TRBJ2-7; 7 nucleotides align to TRBD1. Germline V lookup: CDR1 DFQATT, CDR2 SNEGSKA (reference sequence). V lost 4 bases to trimming and J lost 0 bases; unmatched junction nucleotides: 12. This CDR3 is built from 16 residues. The CDR3 here is CSANSDRAYSSYEQYF. The CDR3 DNA, read in part, is TGCAGTGCTAACTCCGACAGGGCCTATAGCTCCTACGAG.

This clone was recorded at least ten times. From the germline J gene comes the end of the CDR3, since the read stops 3 residues before it. The J gene is TRBJ2-3, the V gene TRBV7-8; 8 nucleotides line up with TRBD2. With 5 bases clipped from V and 2 bases from J, the junction kept 3 bases outside the gene matches. The germline CDR1 and CDR2 sequences are SGHVS and FQNEAQ. The CDR3 is 14 residues long. The covered CDR3 bases are TGTGCCAGCAGCAAACTAGCGGACACAGATACG. This translates into CASSKLADTDT. The CDR3 reads in full as CASSKLADTDTQYF.

This clone appeared many times. The read stops 3 residues short of the end of the CDR3; the missing end is completed from the germline J gene. The chain joins TRBV19 to TRBJ2-7; TRBD2 matches at 8 bases. The germline V gene encodes CDR1 LNHDA and CDR2 SQIVND (reference sequence). V lost 3 bases and J lost 4; bases outside the gene matches: 11. The CDR3 sequence is 16 residues long. The CDR3 loop reads CASSMAGTGLDYEQYF. The part of the CDR3 DNA that was read is TGTGCCAGTAGTATGGCGGGTACGGGACTAGATTACGAG.

This clone was counted at least ten times. From the germline J gene comes the end of the CDR3, since the read stops 3 residues before it. The V gene is TRBV19, the J gene TRBJ2-3, with 7 bases fitting TRBD1. The CDR3 covers 14 residues. CDR1 and CDR2 from the germline V gene are LNHDA and SQIVND (reference sequence). J was trimmed by 5 bases and V by 4 bases; bases with no gene match: 6. The CDR3 bases that were read are TGTGCCAGTAGTACAACAGGGGTGGAAGATACG. Translating gives CASSTTGVEDT. The CDR3 in full is CASSTTGVEDTQYF.

This clone was detected ten times or more. The read ends 3 residues before the CDR3 terminus; that terminus is restored from the germline J gene. The chain recombines TRBV6-1 with TRBJ2-3, with TRBD2 as a possible D gene (6 bases). In germline, CDR1 is MNHNS, CDR2 SASEGT. This CDR3 contains 17 residues. The V and J ends lost 2 bases and 0 bases respectively, with 15 bases between them. CDR3 amino acids: CASSELIAALSTDTQYF. CDR3 DNA (partial): TGTGCCAGCAGTGAATTGATAGCGGCTCTTAGCACAGATACG.

This clone was observed at least ten times. Sequencing ends 3 residues short of the CDR3 end; the germline J gene provides the rest. The rearrangement joins TRBV20-1 to TRBJ2-7, with TRBD2 as a possible D gene (5 bases). Germline loops: CDR1 DFQATT, CDR2 SNEGSKA (reference sequence). The CDR3 length is 15 residues. Trimming stripped 1 base from V and 0 bases from J, with 13 bases between. The CDR3 sequence is CSARATRSGSYEQYF. The covered CDR3 bases are TGCAGTGCTAGAGCTACCAGAAGCGGCTCCTACGAG.

Concerning this clone itself: The CDR3 goes on 3 residues after the read ends, and that part is filled in from the germline J gene. This rearrangement joins TRBV5-1 to TRBJ1-3, with D maybe TRBD1 (5 bases). The CDR3 contains 16 residues. Trimming took 0 bases from V and 4 from J, leaving 14 bases between them. Germline CDR1 is SGHRS and CDR2 is YFSETQ. CDR3 residues: CASSLGATGAGNTIYF. CDR3 bases read: TGCGCCAGCAGCTTGGGGGCTACAGGTGCAGGAAACACC.